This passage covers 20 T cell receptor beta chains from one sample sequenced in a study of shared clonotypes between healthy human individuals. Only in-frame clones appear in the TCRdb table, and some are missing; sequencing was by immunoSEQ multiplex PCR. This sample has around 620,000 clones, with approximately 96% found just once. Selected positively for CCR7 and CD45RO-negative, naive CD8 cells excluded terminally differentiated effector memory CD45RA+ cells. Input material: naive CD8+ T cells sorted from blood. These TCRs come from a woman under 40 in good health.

The CDR3: CASSQVGEQETQYF. The CDR3 DNA sequence: TGCGCCAGCAGCCAAGTGGGGGAGCAAGAGACCCAGTACTTC. V gene TRBV4-1 combines with J gene TRBJ2-5; D may be TRBD1 or TRBD2 (5 bases each). Looked up from germline, CDR1 is MGHRA and CDR2 is YSYEKL. Trimming removed 1 base at V and 2 bases at J, with 8 bases between. The CDR3 loop spans 14 amino acids.

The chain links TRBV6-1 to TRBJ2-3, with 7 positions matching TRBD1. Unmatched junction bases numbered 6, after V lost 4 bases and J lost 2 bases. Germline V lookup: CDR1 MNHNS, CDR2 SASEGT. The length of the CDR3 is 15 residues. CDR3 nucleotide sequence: TGTGCCAGCAGTGGTCCGGGACAGTTCACAGATACGCAGTATTTT. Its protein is CASSGPGQFTDTQYF.

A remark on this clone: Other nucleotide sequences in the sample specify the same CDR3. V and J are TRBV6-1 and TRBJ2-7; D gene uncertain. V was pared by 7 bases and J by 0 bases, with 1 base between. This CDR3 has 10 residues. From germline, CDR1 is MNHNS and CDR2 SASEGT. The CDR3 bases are TGTGCCAGCAACTCCTACGAGCAGTACTTC. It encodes CASNSYEQYF.

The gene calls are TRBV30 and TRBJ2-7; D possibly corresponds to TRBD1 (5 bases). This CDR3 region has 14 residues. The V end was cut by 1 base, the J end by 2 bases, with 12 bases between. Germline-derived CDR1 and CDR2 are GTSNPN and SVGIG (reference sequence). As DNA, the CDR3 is TGTGCCTGGAGTGAGGTCCCAGGGACCTACGAGCAGTACTTC. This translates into CAWSEVPGTYEQYF.

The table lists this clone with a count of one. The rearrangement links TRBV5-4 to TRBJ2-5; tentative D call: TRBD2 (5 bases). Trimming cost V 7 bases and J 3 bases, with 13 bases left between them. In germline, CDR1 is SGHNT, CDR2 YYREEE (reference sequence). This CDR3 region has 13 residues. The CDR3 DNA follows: TGTGCCAGCTGTCGGGCAGCGGAAGAGACCCAGTACTTC. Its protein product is CASCRAAEETQYF. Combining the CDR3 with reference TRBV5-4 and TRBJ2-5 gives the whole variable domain ETGVTQSPTHLIKTRGQQVTLRCSSQSGHNTVSWYQQALGQGPQFIFQYYREEENGRGNFPPRFSGLQFPNYSSELNVNALELDDSALYLCASCRAAEETQYFGPGTRLLVL.

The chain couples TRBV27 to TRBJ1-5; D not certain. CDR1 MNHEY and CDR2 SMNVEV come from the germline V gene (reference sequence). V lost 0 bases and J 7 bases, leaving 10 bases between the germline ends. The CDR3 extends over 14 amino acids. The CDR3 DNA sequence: TGTGCCAGCAGTTTATCAGGGTCGGGCCAGCCCCAGCATTTT. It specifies CASSLSGSGQPQHF.

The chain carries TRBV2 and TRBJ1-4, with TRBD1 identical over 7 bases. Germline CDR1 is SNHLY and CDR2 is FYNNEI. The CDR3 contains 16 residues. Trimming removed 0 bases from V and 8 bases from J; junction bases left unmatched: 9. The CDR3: CASSEALTRGDEKLFF. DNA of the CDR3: TGTGCCAGCAGTGAAGCGCTTACCAGGGGGGACGAAAAACTGTTTTTT.

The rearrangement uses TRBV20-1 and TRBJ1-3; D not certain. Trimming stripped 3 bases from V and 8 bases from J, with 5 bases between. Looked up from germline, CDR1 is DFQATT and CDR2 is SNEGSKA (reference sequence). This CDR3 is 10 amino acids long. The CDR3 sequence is CSARLDTIYF. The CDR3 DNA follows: TGCAGTGCTAGGTTGGACACCATATATTTT.

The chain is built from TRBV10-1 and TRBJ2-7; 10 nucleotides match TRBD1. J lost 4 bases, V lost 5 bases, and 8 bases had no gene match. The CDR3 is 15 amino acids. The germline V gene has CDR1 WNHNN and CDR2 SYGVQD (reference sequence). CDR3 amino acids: CASSPSGTGEYEQYF. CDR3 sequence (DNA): TGCGCCAGCAGTCCCTCCGGGACAGGGGAATACGAGCAGTACTTC.

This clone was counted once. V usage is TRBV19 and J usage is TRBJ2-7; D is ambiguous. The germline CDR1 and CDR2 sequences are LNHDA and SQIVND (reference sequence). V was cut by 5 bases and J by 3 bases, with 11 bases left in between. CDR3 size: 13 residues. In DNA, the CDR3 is TGTGCCAGTAGTGGCGCAGATGACTACGAGCAGTACTTC. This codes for CASSGADDYEQYF.

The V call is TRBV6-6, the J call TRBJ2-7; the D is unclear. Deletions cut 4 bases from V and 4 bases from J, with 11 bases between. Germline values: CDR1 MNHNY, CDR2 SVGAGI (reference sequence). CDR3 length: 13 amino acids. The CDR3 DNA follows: TGTGCCAGCAGTTTAACGCTGGGATACGAGCAGTACTTC. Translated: CASSLTLGYEQYF.

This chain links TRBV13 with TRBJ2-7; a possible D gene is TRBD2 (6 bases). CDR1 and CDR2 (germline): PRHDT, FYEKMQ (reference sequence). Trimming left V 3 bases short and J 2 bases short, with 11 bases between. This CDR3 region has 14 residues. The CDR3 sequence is CASSLGGTPYEQYF. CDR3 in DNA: TGTGCCAGCAGCTTGGGCGGGACCCCCTACGAGCAGTACTTC.

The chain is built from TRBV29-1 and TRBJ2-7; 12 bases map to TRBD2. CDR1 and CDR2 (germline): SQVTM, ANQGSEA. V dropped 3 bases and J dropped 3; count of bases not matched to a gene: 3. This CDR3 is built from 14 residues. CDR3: CSVEETSGSYEQYF. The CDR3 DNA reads TGCAGCGTTGAGGAGACTAGCGGGAGCTACGAGCAGTACTTC.

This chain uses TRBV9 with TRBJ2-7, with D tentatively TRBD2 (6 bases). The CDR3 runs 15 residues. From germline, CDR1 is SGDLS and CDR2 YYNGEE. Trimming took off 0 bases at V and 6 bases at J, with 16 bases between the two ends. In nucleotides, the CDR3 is TGTGCCAGCAGCGTAGGGGACTGGCCCGCCGGCGAGCAGTACTTC. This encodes CASSVGDWPAGEQYF.

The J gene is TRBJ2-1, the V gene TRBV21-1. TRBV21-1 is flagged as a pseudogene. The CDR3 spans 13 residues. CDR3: CATPLGPHNEQFF. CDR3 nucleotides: TGTGCCACCCCTCTGGGACCTCACAATGAGCAGTTCTTC.

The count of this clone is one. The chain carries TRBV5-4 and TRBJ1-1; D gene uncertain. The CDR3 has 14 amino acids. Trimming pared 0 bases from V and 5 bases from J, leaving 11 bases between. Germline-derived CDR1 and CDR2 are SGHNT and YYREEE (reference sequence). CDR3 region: CASSLGPEGTEAFF. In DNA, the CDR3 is TGTGCCAGCAGCTTGGGCCCTGAAGGGACTGAAGCTTTCTTT.

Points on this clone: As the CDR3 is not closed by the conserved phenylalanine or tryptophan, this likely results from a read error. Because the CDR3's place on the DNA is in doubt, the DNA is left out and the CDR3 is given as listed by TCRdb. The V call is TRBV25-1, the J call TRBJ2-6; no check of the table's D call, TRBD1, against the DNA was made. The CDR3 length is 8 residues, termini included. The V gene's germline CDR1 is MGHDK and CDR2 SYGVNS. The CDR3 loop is CASSAQAL.

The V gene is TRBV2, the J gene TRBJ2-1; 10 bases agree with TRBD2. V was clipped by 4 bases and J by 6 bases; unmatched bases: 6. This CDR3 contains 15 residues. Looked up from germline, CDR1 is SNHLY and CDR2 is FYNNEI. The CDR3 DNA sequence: TGTGCCAGCAGTGGCGGGACTAGCGCTATCAATGAGCAGTTCTTC. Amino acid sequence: CASSGGTSAINEQFF.

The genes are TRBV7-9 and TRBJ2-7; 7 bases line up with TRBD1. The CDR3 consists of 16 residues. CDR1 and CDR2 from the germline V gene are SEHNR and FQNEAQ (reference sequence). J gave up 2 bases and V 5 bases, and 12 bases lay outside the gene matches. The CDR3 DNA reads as TGTGCCAGCAGCATTCCGGGACAGACATCTCCCTACGAGCAGTACTTC. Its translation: CASSIPGQTSPYEQYF.

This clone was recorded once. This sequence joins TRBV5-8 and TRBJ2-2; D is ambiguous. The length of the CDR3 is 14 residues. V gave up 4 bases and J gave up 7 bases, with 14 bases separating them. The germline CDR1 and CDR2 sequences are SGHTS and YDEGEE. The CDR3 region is CASSQQLGFGELFF. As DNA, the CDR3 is TGTGCCAGCAGCCAGCAGTTGGGATTCGGGGAGCTGTTTTTT.